This T cell receptor (beta chain) was captured in a study of blood T cell repertoires in COVID-19. Background on the study: T cells, B-cell-depleted T cells, or PBMCs provided the cDNA or gDNA that served as material.

Clones were read by immunoSEQ multiplex PCR, and TCRdb kept only the in-frame ones, dropping some. The sample carries about 290,000 clones, approximately 90% recorded once. The CDR3 has 16 residues. CDR1 is SGHNT and CDR2 is YYREEE in the germline V gene (reference sequence). J lost 4 bases, V lost 4 bases, and 13 bases had no gene match. The material sequenced was peripheral blood. The genes are TRBV5-4 and TRBJ1-2, with 7 bases fitting TRBD1. This TCR came from a woman aged 25-40 years with active or convalescent COVID-19. The CDR3 DNA is TGTGCCAGCAGCCCTATAAAACAGGGGCCCCCCTATGGCTACACCTTC. Protein product: CASSPIKQGPPYGYTF.